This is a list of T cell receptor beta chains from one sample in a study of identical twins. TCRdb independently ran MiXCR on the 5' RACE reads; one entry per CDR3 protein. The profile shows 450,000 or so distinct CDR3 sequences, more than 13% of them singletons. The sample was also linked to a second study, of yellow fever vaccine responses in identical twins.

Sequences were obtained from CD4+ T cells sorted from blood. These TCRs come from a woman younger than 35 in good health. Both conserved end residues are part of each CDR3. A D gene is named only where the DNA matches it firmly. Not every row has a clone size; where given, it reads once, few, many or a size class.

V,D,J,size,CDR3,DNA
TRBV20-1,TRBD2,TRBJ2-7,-,CSAIRTSHEQYF,TGCAGTGCTATTAGGACTAGCCACGAGCAGTACTTC
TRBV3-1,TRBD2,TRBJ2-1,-,CASSLSEGISASGRAVYNEQFF,TGTGCCAGCAGCCTCTCGGAGGGAATTTCGGCTAGCGGGAGGGCGGTCTACAATGAGCAGTTCTTC
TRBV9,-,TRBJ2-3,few,CASSVAHQRTSTDTQYF,TGTGCCAGCAGCGTAGCTCACCAGCGGACCAGCACAGATACGCAGTATTTT
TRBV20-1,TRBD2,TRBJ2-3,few,CSARGLAGYTDTQYF,TGTAGTGCTAGAGGACTAGCGGGGTACACAGATACGCAGTATTTT
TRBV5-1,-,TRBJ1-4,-,CASSLDKGREGLSEKLFF,TGCGCCAGCAGCTTGGACAAAGGCAGGGAGGGGCTGAGCGAAAAACTGTTTTTT
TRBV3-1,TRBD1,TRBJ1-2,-,CASSQDFNRGYGYTF,TGTGCCAGCAGCCAAGATTTCAACAGGGGCTATGGCTACACCTTC
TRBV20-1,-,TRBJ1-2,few,CNARDADIYGYTF,TGCAATGCTAGAGACGCAGACATATATGGCTACACCTTC
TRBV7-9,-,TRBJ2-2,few,CASSLGEGELFF,TGTGCCAGCAGCTTAGGAGAAGGGGAGCTGTTTTTT
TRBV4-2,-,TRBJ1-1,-,CASSQVRKDTEAFF,TGTGCCAGCAGCCAAGTCAGAAAGGACACTGAAGCTTTCTTT
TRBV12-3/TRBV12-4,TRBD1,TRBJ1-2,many,CASSYAGQGYGYTF,TGTGCCAGCAGTTACGCCGGACAGGGTTATGGCTACACCTTC